This TCR beta chain comes out of a study of shared clonotypes between healthy human individuals. Naive CD8 cells were CD45RO-negative, positively selected for CCR7, excluding terminally differentiated effector memory CD45RA+ cells. With 2 bases removed from V and 4 bases from J, the gap between germline ends came to 8 bases. The germline CDR1 and CDR2 sequences are SGHVS and FQNEAQ. This CDR3 comprises 13 residues. Using immunoSEQ multiplex PCR, the repertoire was profiled, and TCRdb retains in-frame clones only, with some absent. The data show about 2,100,000 clones, with about 93% seen just once and 1.7% held by the top ten.

The receptor's source is a man aged 18-30 years in good health. Some clones in this sample may be carry-over from other donors' samples. The chain has TRBV7-8 and TRBJ1-1; D gene ambiguous. Sample: naive CD8+ T cells from PBMCs. The CDR3 bases are TGTGCCAGCAGCTTATTGTTGCGCACTGAAGCTTTCTTT. The encoded protein is CASSLLLRTEAFF.